This note documents a single TCR beta chain sequence. This likely comes from a read error, as the CDR3 has no conserved phenylalanine or tryptophan at its end. No DNA is shown, since the ends of the CDR3 on it are uncertain; the CDR3 is the one TCRdb lists. The CDR3 spans 12 residues, counting both ends. The V gene's germline CDR1 is SGHTA and CDR2 FQGNSA. This entry is derived from a study of CD8+CD57+ T cells in acquired aplastic anemia. The TCR beta profiling, which covered VDJ combination and CDR3 sequence, was carried out using genomic DNA as the template. TCRdb itself ran the reads through MiXCR, one entry per CDR3 protein. Of roughly 280,000 distinct CDR3 sequences in the sample, 56% were seen once. Patients selected for sequencing had displayed CD8+CD57+ cell expansion by flow cytometry. Among the patients, all had severe acquired aplastic anemia.

Sequenced: sorted CD4+, CD8+, or CD8+CD57+ T cells (not recorded which) from PBMCs. The receptor comes from a human donor with aplastic anemia. This sequence joins TRBV7-2 and TRBJ2-3; the table's D gene call, TRBD1, was not cross checked with the DNA. The CDR3 sequence: CASSLERTGLGL.